A selection of T cell receptor beta chains follows, all from one sample in a study of T cells in Graves' hyperthyroidism and ophthalmopathy. TCRdb recomputed calls from the multiplex PCR reads with MiXCR, one row per CDR3 protein. Here the sample spans 640,000 or so distinct CDR3 sequences, about 15% being singletons. The sequenced sample consisted of blood. The receptors originated from a woman in her thirties or forties with Graves' ophthalmopathy. CDR3s include the opening cysteine and the closing phenylalanine or tryptophan. The D gene is left open where the match is weak. Clone size is shown for a subset of rows, as once, few, many or a class of expanded clone.

J | size | D | V | length | DNA | CDR3
TRBJ1-2 | many | . | TRBV19 | 14 | TGTGCCAGTAGGAGGGCCGGGGGATCGTATGGCTACACCTTC | CASRRAGGSYGYTF
TRBJ2-2 | many | . | TRBV24-1 | 13 | TGTGCCACCTCGGCGCCCAACACCGGGGAGCTGTTTTTT | CATSAPNTGELFF
TRBJ1-2 | many | . | TRBV2 | 11 | TGTGCCAGCAGAAACTCCTATGGCTACACCTTC | CASRNSYGYTF
TRBJ2-7 | . | TRBD1 | TRBV12-3/TRBV12-4 | 14 | TGTGCCAGCAGTGCGGACAGGGAAAGGTACGAGCAGTACTTC | CASSADRERYEQYF
TRBJ2-2 | . | . | TRBV19 | 15 | TGTGCCAGTAACCTATTAAGCGCGAACACCGGGGAGCTGTTTTTT | CASNLLSANTGELFF
TRBJ1-2 | . | . | TRBV19 | 15 | TGTGCCAGTAGTATAGATCCGAATCGCGGGTATGGCTACACCTTC | CASSIDPNRGYGYTF
TRBJ1-2 | many | . | TRBV4-1 | 15 | TGCGCCAGCAGCCAAGAATTTGGGCAGCTCTATGGCTACACCTTC | CASSQEFGQLYGYTF
TRBJ2-7 | . | . | TRBV7-3 | 13 | TGTGCCAGCAGCTTAACGAAGGGGACCGAGCAGTACTTC | CASSLTKGTEQYF
TRBJ1-2 | many | . | TRBV20-1 | 13 | TGCAGTGCAACCTGGACCCATTCTAATGGCTACACCTTC | CSATWTHSNGYTF
TRBJ2-7 | . | TRBD1 | TRBV28 | 13 | TGTGCCACCAACAGGGGGTCCTCCTACGAGCAGTACTTC | CATNRGSSYEQYF
TRBJ1-1 | few | TRBD1 | TRBV3-1 | 14 | TGTGCCAGCAGCCAAGGGGACAGGAACACTGAAGCTTTCTTT | CASSQGDRNTEAFF
TRBJ2-5 | many | . | TRBV12-3/TRBV12-4 | 15 | TGTGCCAGCAGTTCCCTTAGCGGACTTCAAGAGACCCAGTACTTC | CASSSLSGLQETQYF
TRBJ1-2 | many | . | TRBV7-9 | 13 | TGTGCCAGCAGCTTAGATGTGGCCGATGGCTACACCTTC | CASSLDVADGYTF
TRBJ1-1 | many | . | TRBV6-2/TRBV6-3 | 12 | TGTGCCAGCCACACGGGTAGCAAGGCGGCTTTCTTT | CASHTGSKAAFF
TRBJ2-5 | . | . | TRBV15 | 15 | TGTGCCACCAGCAGAGGCCGCGGCAGGGCTAGGACCCAGTACTTC | CATSRGRGRARTQYF
TRBJ2-7 | many | TRBD2 | TRBV6-1 | 15 | TGTGCCAGCGGATTGGGACTAGCGGGGACCTACGAGCAGTACTTC | CASGLGLAGTYEQYF
TRBJ1-5 | . | . | TRBV30 | 15 | TGTGCCTGGAGGAACGGGGGGTTGGGCAATCAGCCCCAGCATTTT | CAWRNGGLGNQPQHF
TRBJ1-5 | many | . | TRBV27 | 16 | TGTGCCAGCAGTCCCGTATTAGGGGTAGACAATCAGCCCCAGCATTTT | CASSPVLGVDNQPQHF
TRBJ2-7 | many | . | TRBV12-3/TRBV12-4 | 13 | TGTGCCAGCAGCCCCGACAGGTTTCACGAGCAGTACTTC | CASSPDRFHEQYF
TRBJ2-5 | many | . | TRBV12-3/TRBV12-4 | 12 | TGTGCCAGCAGCCTGCAATCAGAGACCCAGTACTTC | CASSLQSETQYF
TRBJ1-1 | . | . | TRBV12-3/TRBV12-4 | 15 | TGTGCCAGCAGTCTACCAGGGACGGTGGCCGCTGAAGCTTTCTTT | CASSLPGTVAAEAFF
TRBJ1-5 | . | TRBD1 | TRBV12-3/TRBV12-4 | 15 | TGTGCCAGCAGTGCCCTCCAGGGGGGCAATCAGCCCCAGCATTTT | CASSALQGGNQPQHF
TRBJ1-1 | many | TRBD1 | TRBV20-1 | 14 | TGCAGTGCTAGAGCATACACAGGGGAGGCTGAAGCTTTCTTT | CSARAYTGEAEAFF
TRBJ1-1 | many | . | TRBV12-3/TRBV12-4 | 12 | TGTGCCAGCAGGCAGGGGTCCACTGAAGCTTTCTTT | CASRQGSTEAFF
TRBJ2-7 | many | . | TRBV20-1 | 14 | TGCAGTGCTCCCAAGGGGTTCGGGGCTGACGAGCAGTACTTC | CSAPKGFGADEQYF
TRBJ2-5 | many | . | TRBV2 | 16 | TGTGCCAGCAGTTCCCTGGGGAGGGCCAGGGGAGAGACCCAGTACTTC | CASSSLGRARGETQYF
TRBJ2-7 | many | TRBD1 | TRBV6-2/TRBV6-3 | 15 | TGTGCCAGCAATAACGGCAGGGGGTCGAACTACGAGCAGTACTTC | CASNNGRGSNYEQYF
TRBJ2-7 | many | . | TRBV7-2 | 14 | TGTGCCAGCAGCCTTACGGACGGGTCCTACGAGCAGTACTTC | CASSLTDGSYEQYF
TRBJ2-7 | . | . | TRBV20-1 | 17 | TGCAGTGCTAGAGGGCTAGCAGATACTCATATTAAGGACGAGCAGTACTTC | CSARGLADTHIKDEQYF
TRBJ2-7 | few | . | TRBV13 | 15 | TGTGCCAGCAGCCCTCGGGACCGATCGCCCTACGAGCAGTACTTC | CASSPRDRSPYEQYF
TRBJ1-2 | . | TRBD1 | TRBV13 | 16 | TGTGCCAGCAGCTTAGGGACAGGGGCGGCAAACTATGGCTACACCTTC | CASSLGTGAANYGYTF
TRBJ2-7 | many | TRBD2 | TRBV10-3 | 14 | TGTGCCATCAGTGATGGCCTAGCGGCCTACGAGCAGTACTTC | CAISDGLAAYEQYF
TRBJ2-5 | many | . | TRBV6-5 | 15 | TGTGCCAGCAGTCACTTAGCGGTCAGGGGAGAGACCCAGTACTTC | CASSHLAVRGETQYF
TRBJ1-1 | many | . | TRBV7-8 | 15 | TGTGCCAGCAGCTTAAGTACGTACACGAACACTGAAGCTTTCTTT | CASSLSTYTNTEAFF
TRBJ2-5 | . | TRBD2 | TRBV28 | 16 | TGTGCCAGCAGCCCTGGGACTAGCGGGAGAGTAGAGACCCAGTACTTC | CASSPGTSGRVETQYF
TRBJ2-3 | few | . | TRBV6-5 | 16 | TGTGCCAGCAGTTACTCAGGCAGGGATCCCACAGATACGCAGTATTTT | CASSYSGRDPTDTQYF
TRBJ1-6 | few | . | TRBV27 | 13 | TGTGCCAGCAGCCGAGGTCAGAATTCACCCCTCCACTTT | CASSRGQNSPLHF
TRBJ2-3 | . | . | TRBV6-5 | 15 | TGTGCCAGCAGTTACGGAAGGGACAACACAGATACGCAGTATTTT | CASSYGRDNTDTQYF
TRBJ2-7 | many | . | TRBV7-2 | 14 | TGTGCCAGCAGCCTAACATACACCGGGTACGAGCAGTACTTC | CASSLTYTGYEQYF
TRBJ2-7 | many | . | TRBV28 | 13 | TGTGCCAGCTCGGGGGACACCTTGTACGAGCAGTACTTC | CASSGDTLYEQYF
TRBJ1-2 | many | . | TRBV19 | 16 | TGTGCCAGTAGTGTAGGATTAGACCGGAAAAACTATGGCTACACCTTC | CASSVGLDRKNYGYTF
TRBJ1-2 | many | TRBD1 | TRBV20-1 | 14 | TGCAGTGCAAGAGGCGGGGACAGGGGCTATGGCTACACCTTC | CSARGGDRGYGYTF